These 14 T cell receptor beta chains were sequenced from one sample in a study of blood T cell repertoires in COVID-19. The method was immunoSEQ multiplex PCR; TCRdb's version includes in-frame clones alone and lacks a portion of them. Counted here are about 15,000 clones, approximately 78% occurring once; the ten biggest clones make up over 20%. The specimen was peripheral blood. Source of these receptors: an elderly man with active or convalescent COVID-19.

This chain links TRBV5-1 with TRBJ2-5, with D possibly matching TRBD1 (6 bases). This CDR3 comprises 14 residues. Germline CDR1 is SGHRS and CDR2 is YFSETQ. With 2 bases removed from V and 5 bases from J, the gap between germline ends came to 13 bases. The CDR3 loop reads CASSFPGASETQYF. The CDR3 coding sequence is TGCGCCAGCAGCTTCCCAGGGGCCAGTGAGACCCAGTACTTC.

The chain combines TRBV6-5 with TRBJ1-2, with TRBD1 matching over 8 bases. CDR3 length equals 12 residues. The ends lost 6 bases at V and 8 bases at J; junction bases unmatched: 5. Germline V gene data show CDR1 as MNHEY and CDR2 as SVGAGI. CDR3 sequence: CASRQGVSGYTF. CDR3 in DNA: TGTGCCAGCAGACAGGGGGTGAGCGGCTACACCTTC.

J is TRBJ2-7 and V is TRBV19; possibly TRBD1 for D (6 bases). V shed 7 bases and J shed 7 bases, with 17 bases lying between them. CDR1 is LNHDA and CDR2 is SQIVND in the germline V gene (reference sequence). This CDR3 has 13 amino acids. CDR3 in DNA: TGTGCCAGTACCCAGACCCATACAGGGGAGCAGTACTTC. It encodes CASTQTHTGEQYF. The full variable domain, completed using reference TRBV19 and TRBJ2-7, is DGGITQSPKYLFRKEGQNVTLSCEQNLNHDAMYWYRQDPGQGLRLIYYSQIVNDFQKGDIAEGYSVSREKKESFPLTVTSAQKNPTAFYLCASTQTHTGEQYFGPGTRLTVT.

The chain recombines TRBV5-1 with TRBJ1-6; D is possibly TRBD1 (5 bases). V lost 3 bases, J lost 4 bases, and 11 bases lay in between. CDR3 size: 15 residues. Germline V gene lookup returns CDR1 SGHRS and CDR2 YFSETQ. In nucleotides, the CDR3 is TGCGCCAGCAGCTACGGGACTCCTTATAATTCACCCCTCCACTTT. This codes for CASSYGTPYNSPLHF.

In DNA form, the CDR3 reads TGTGCCAGCAGGCAAGGGGGTAGGGATGGCTACACCTTC. Protein sequence: CASRQGGRDGYTF. The V gene is TRBV28, the J gene TRBJ1-2; D may be TRBD1 (6 bases). With 6 bases removed from V and 6 bases from J, the gap between germline ends came to 14 bases. The CDR3 sequence is 13 residues long. Germline V gives CDR1 MDHEN, CDR2 SYDVKM.

The chain employs TRBV6-2 or TRBV6-3 and TRBJ2-3, with D unresolved. The CDR3 is made up of 18 amino acids. Trimming removed 2 bases from V and 0 bases from J, with 18 bases in between. From germline, CDR1 is MNHEY and CDR2 SVGEGT. The CDR3 nucleotides read TGTGCCAGCAGTTACACCCAAGGAAGGAGACTCAGCACAGATACGCAGTATTTT. Residues: CASSYTQGRRLSTDTQYF.

The chain joins TRBV7-2 to TRBJ1-1; D is perhaps TRBD1 (5 bases). CDR3 length: 15 residues. The V end lost 5 bases, the J end lost 1 base, and 14 bases lay between the germline ends. In germline, CDR1 is SGHTA, CDR2 FQGNSA. CDR3 DNA: TGTGCCAGCAGCCCCCGGACAATGCAGAACACTGAAGCTTTCTTT. It translates to CASSPRTMQNTEAFF.

V gene TRBV28 combines with J gene TRBJ1-4; D not resolved. V was shortened by 8 bases and J by 10 bases, with 17 bases between the two germline ends. Germline loops: CDR1 MDHEN, CDR2 SYDVKM. CDR3 length: 13 residues. CDR3 nucleotides: TGTGCCAGCGGGCCTCCACGGTCAGCAAAACTGTTTTTT. This sequence encodes CASGPPRSAKLFF. The variable domain in full, with the rest retrieved from reference TRBV28 and TRBJ1-4, is DVKVTQSSRYLVKRTGEKVFLECVQDMDHENMFWYRQDPGLGLRLIYFSYDVKMKEKGDIPEGYSVSREKKERFSLILESASTNQTSMYLCASGPPRSAKLFFGSGTQLSVL.

The chain uses TRBV6-5 and TRBJ1-1; 9 nucleotides match TRBD1. The junction had 3 bases not matched to a gene; V was cut back by 0 bases and J by 4 bases. In germline, CDR1 is MNHEY, CDR2 SVGAGI. This CDR3 has 15 residues. CDR3 sequence: CASSYSGQGFTEAFF. Here the CDR3 DNA reads TGTGCCAGCAGTTACTCCGGACAGGGGTTCACTGAAGCTTTCTTT.

This sequence joins TRBV7-6 and TRBJ1-1, with D maybe TRBD1 (5 bases). CDR1 SGHVS and CDR2 FNYEAQ come from the germline V gene. The V gene lost 1 base and the J gene lost 5 bases, with 8 bases spanning the gap. The CDR3 sequence is 13 residues long. As DNA, the CDR3 is TGTGCCAGCAGCTTAGACGGGGGTACTGAAGCTTTCTTT. Translated, it gives CASSLDGGTEAFF.

The rearrangement joins TRBV7-7 to TRBJ2-3; maybe TRBD1 (5 bases). The CDR3 totals 14 residues. Germline CDR1 is SSHAT and CDR2 is FNYEAQ (reference sequence). Trimming stripped 1 base from V and 3 bases from J, with 8 bases between. The CDR3, as DNA: TGTGCCAGCAGCTTAGGGCAGGGAACAGATACGCAGTATTTT. This encodes CASSLGQGTDTQYF.

This sequence joins TRBV5-1 and TRBJ2-5, with D maybe TRBD1 (5 bases). V lost 0 bases to trimming and J lost 1 base, with 13 bases between them. The CDR3 consists of 16 residues. Germline assignment: CDR1 SGHRS and CDR2 YFSETQ. CDR3 in DNA: TGCGCCAGCAGCTTGGCCCCCCTGACAGCCCAAGAGACCCAGTACTTC. This gives the protein CASSLAPLTAQETQYF. Filled out from reference TRBV5-1 and TRBJ2-5, the complete variable domain reads KAGVTQTPRYLIKTRGQQVTLSCSPISGHRSVSWYQQTPGQGLQFLFEYFSETQRNKGNFPGRFSGRQFSNSRSEMNVSTLELGDSALYLCASSLAPLTAQETQYFGPGTRLLVL.

The chain has TRBV19 and TRBJ2-1, with 13 bases identical to TRBD2. From germline, CDR1 is LNHDA and CDR2 SQIVND (reference sequence). This CDR3 is built from 15 residues. Trimming cost V 5 bases and J 9 bases; bases outside gene matches: 7. Written as DNA, the CDR3 is TGTGCCAGTAGTGGGAGGACTAGCGGGGGAGCTGAGCAGTTCTTC. Residues: CASSGRTSGGAEQFF.

The chain couples TRBV18 to TRBJ1-2; 7 positions agree with TRBD1. CDR3 size: 21 residues. The V gene end was trimmed by 0 bases and the J gene end by 6 bases; junction bases not matched to a gene: 25. CDR1 is KGHSH and CDR2 is LQKENI in the germline V gene. Here the CDR3 DNA reads TGTGCCAGCTCACCACCATTCAGGGGTTCTGTCCCGGGACAGAGAAAAAATGGCTACACCTTC. Protein: CASSPPFRGSVPGQRKNGYTF.